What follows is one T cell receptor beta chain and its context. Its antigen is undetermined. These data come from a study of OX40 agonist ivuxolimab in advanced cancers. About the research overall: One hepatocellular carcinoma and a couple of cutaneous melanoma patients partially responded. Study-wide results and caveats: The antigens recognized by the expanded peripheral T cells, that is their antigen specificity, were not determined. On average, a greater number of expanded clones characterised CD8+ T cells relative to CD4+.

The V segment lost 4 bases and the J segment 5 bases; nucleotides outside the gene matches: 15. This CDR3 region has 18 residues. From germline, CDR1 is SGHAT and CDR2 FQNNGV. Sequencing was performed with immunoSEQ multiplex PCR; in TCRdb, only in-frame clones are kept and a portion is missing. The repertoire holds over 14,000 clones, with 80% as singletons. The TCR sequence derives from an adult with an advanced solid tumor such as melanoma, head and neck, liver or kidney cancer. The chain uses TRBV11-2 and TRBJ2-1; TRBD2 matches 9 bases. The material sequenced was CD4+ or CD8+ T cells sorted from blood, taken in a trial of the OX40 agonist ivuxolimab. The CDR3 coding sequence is TGTGCCAGCAGCTCCTTGGGGATGTGGGTAGCGGGAGACAATGAGCAGTTCTTC. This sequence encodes CASSSLGMWVAGDNEQFF.